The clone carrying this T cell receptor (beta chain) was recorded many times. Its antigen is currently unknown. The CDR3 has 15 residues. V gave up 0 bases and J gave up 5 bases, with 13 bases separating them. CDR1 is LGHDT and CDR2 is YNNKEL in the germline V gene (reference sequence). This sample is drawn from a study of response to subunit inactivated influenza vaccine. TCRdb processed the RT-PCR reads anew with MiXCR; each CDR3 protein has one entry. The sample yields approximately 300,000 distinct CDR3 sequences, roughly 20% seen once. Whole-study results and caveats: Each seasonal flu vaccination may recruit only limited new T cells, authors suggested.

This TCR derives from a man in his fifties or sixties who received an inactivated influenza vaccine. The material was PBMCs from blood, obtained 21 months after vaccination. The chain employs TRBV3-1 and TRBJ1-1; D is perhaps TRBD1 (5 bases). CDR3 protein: CASSQDRVSITEAFF. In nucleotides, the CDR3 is TGTGCCAGCAGCCAAGACAGGGTGTCGATAACTGAAGCTTTCTTT. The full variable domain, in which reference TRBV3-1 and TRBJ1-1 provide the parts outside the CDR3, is DTAVSQTPKYLVTQMGNDKSIKCEQNLGHDTMYWYKQDSKKFLKIMFSYNNKELIINETVPNRFSPKSPDKAHLNLHINSLELGDSAVYFCASSQDRVSITEAFFGQGTRLTVV.